This TCR beta chain was profiled in a study of Ad26.COV2.S vaccination and SARS-CoV-2 variants. Study-level points and caveats: Similar non-spike TCR breadth was observed in recipients of vaccine and of placebo.

The assay was immunoSEQ multiplex PCR, and TCRdb's table has in-frame clones only and misses some. The profile shows 45,000 or so clones, 83% of them singletons. Germline assignment: CDR1 SGHNT and CDR2 YYREEE (reference sequence). The CDR3 totals 16 residues. The V end was cut by 0 bases, the J end by 0 bases, with 12 bases between. This clone came up once. Its antigen is currently unknown. V and J are TRBV5-4 and TRBJ1-2, with D possibly matching TRBD1 (5 bases). This specimen was peripheral blood, taken after recovery from COVID-19. The sequence was obtained from a human donor who had recovered from COVID-19. CDR3 sequence reads: CASSLAGGRANYGYTF. The CDR3 DNA reads as TGTGCCAGCAGCTTGGCCGGGGGGAGGGCTAACTATGGCTACACCTTC.